This TCR beta chain was identified during a study of T-cell reconstitution after alpha-beta-depleted transplantation in children listed by TCRdb under 2016. Looking at the study overall: Using TCR repertoire profiling, the study followed T-cell immune reconstitution in a quantitative way in children after TCRalphabeta/CD19-depleted allogeneic hematopoietic cell transplantation. Overall study outcomes, separate from this receptor: Apparently early alphabetaT-cell count recovery about two months after transplant reportedly relied on only several hundred rapidly expanded clones derived from non-depleted graft cells. In some patients, the high TCRbeta diversity seen at day 60 was put down to recipient T cells and intrathymic progenitors that had survived conditioning. The frequencies of hyperexpanded clones fell over the following months, and after one year, T-cell counts and TCRbeta diversity were mostly attributed to newly produced T cells.

Of note for this clonotype: It has no known antigen specificity. The sample holds no much larger clone one base away, and base qualities are not on file.

The library was prepared using PCR. Data came from an Illumina HiSeq 2500. TCR libraries were prepared with molecular barcoding, using unique molecular identifiers to normalize TCRbeta repertoire quantification. TCRdb applied fastp at Q25 and MiXCR to the public reads, then kept only in-frame beta chains. Each CDR3 protein appears once, grouped with its most common genes and DNA. Counted in this sample were about 490,000 distinct CDR3 sequences; under 12% of them appeared once. The ten largest clones add up to 2% of the sample. As encoded in the germline V gene, CDR1 is SGHVS while CDR2 is FQNEAQ. V ends up 5 bases short and J 2 bases short, with an unmatched junction base count of 9. The CDR3 starts with the cysteine, ends with the phenylalanine, and has 16 residues. Only the CDR3 region is kept as DNA, spanning 48 bases read in frame from base 1. This specimen's treatment or condition label, interpreted: allogeneic hematopoietic cell transplantation with graft depleted of TCRalphabeta T cells and CD19 B cells. The children who served as transplant recipients had been given grafts of TCRalphabeta/CD19-depleted allogeneic hematopoietic cells.

Source: PBMCs, taken before TCRalphabeta/CD19-depleted stem cell transplant. The sequence is built from TRBV7-8 and TRBJ2-4; 7 of the junction bases match TRBD2. This TCR was recovered from a child aged 2 to 15 with inherited bone marrow failure, due to receive a stem cell transplant. The DNA sequence reads TGTGCCAGCAGCCCGGCGGGGGTTGTAACCAAAAACATTCAGTACTTC. This is translated as CASSPAGVVTKNIQYF. With the portions outside the CDR3 filled from the reference TRBV7-8 and TRBJ2-4 genes, the complete variable region becomes GAGVSQSPRYKVAKRGQDVALRCDPISGHVSLFWYQQALGQGPEFLTYFQNEAQLDKSGLPSDRFFAERPEGSVSTLKIQRTQQEDSAVYLCASSPAGVVTKNIQYFGAGTRLSVL.